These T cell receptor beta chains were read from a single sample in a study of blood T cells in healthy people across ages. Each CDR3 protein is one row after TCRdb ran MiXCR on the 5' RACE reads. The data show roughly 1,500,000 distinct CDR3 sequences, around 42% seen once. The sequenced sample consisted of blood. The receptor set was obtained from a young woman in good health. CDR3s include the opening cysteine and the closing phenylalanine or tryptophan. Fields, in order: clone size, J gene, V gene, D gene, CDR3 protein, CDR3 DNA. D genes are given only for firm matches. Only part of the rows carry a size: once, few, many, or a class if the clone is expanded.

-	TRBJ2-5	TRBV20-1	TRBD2	CSAARTSGSGETQYF	TGCAGTGCTGCAAGGACTAGCGGGAGTGGAGAGACCCAGTACTTC
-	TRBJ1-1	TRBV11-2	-	CASSPRRGRATEAFF	TGTGCCAGCAGCCCGCGCAGGGGCAGGGCCACTGAAGCTTTCTTT
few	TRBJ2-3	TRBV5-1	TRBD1	CASSFDGQGGTDTQYF	TGCGCCAGCAGCTTCGATGGACAGGGGGGCACAGATACGCAGTATTTT
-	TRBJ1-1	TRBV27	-	CASSLSTWSTEAFF	TGTGCCAGCAGTTTATCCACATGGAGCACTGAAGCTTTCTTT
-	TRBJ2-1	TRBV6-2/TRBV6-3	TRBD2	CASSGIAGHSYEQFF	TGTGCCAGCAGCGGCATAGCGGGACATTCGTATGAGCAGTTCTTC
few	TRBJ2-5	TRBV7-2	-	CASSLVGMGETQYF	TGTGCCAGCAGCTTAGTCGGTATGGGTGAGACCCAGTACTTC
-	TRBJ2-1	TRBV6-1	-	CASSETPLNEQFF	TGTGCCAGCAGTGAAACTCCCCTGAATGAGCAGTTCTTC
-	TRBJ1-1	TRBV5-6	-	CASRSSPEGTEAFF	TGTGCCAGCAGATCGTCGCCCGAGGGGACTGAAGCTTTCTTT
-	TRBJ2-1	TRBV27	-	CAAGGATPGDEQFF	TGTGCTGCTGGGGGGGCTACCCCCGGGGATGAGCAGTTCTTC
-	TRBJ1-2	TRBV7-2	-	CASSWQGFVLGYTF	TGTGCCAGCAGCTGGCAGGGTTTTGTTCTCGGCTACACCTTC
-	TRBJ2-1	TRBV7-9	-	CASSHTGGSYNEQFF	TGTGCCAGCAGCCACACTGGCGGTTCCTACAATGAGCAGTTCTTC
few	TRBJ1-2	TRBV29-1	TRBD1	CSVVVGTGSYGYTF	TGCAGCGTTGTAGTAGGGACAGGGTCTTATGGCTACACCTTC
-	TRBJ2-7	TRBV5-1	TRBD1	CASSLTGENSYEQYF	TGCGCCAGCAGCTTGACAGGGGAAAATTCCTACGAGCAGTACTTC
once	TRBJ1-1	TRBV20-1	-	CSARGHRNSFF	TGCAGTGCAAGGGGACATAGGAATTCTTTCTTT
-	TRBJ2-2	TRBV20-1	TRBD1	CSARGTTGAGELFF	TGCAGTGCTAGAGGAACCACAGGGGCCGGGGAGCTGTTTTTT
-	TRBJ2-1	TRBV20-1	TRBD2	CSASGLAGIISSYNEQFF	TGCAGTGCTAGCGGACTAGCGGGAATTATTAGCTCCTACAATGAGCAGTTCTTC
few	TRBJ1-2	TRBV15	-	CATSFRDYGYTF	TGTGCCACCAGCTTCCGGGACTATGGCTACACCTTC
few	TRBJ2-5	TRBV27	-	CASSSLVQETQYF	TGTGCCAGCAGTTCTTTAGTCCAAGAGACCCAGTACTTC
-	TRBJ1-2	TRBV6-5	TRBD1	CASSYTGQGPNYGYTF	TGTGCCAGCAGTTACACGGGACAGGGACCTAACTATGGCTACACCTTC
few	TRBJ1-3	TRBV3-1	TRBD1	CASSQEEGTGVLGNTIYF	TGTGCCAGCAGCCAAGAGGAGGGCACAGGGGTGTTAGGAAACACCATATATTTT
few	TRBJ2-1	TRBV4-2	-	CASSQVLAGEQFF	TGTGCCAGCAGCCAAGTACTAGCAGGCGAGCAGTTCTTC
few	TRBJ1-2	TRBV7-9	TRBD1	CASSVPGGNYGYTF	TGTGCCAGCAGCGTACCAGGGGGGAATTATGGCTACACCTTC
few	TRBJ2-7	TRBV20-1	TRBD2	CSAGTSGGPTYEQYF	TGCAGTGCTGGGACTAGCGGGGGGCCTACCTACGAGCAGTACTTC
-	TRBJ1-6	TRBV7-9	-	CASNFQGSGSPLHF	TGTGCCAGCAACTTTCAGGGGAGCGGTTCACCCCTCCACTTT
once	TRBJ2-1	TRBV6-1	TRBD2	CASSEASLGLALEQFF	TGTGCCAGCAGTGAAGCGAGCCTGGGACTAGCGCTTGAGCAGTTCTTC
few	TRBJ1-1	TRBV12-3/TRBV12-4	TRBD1	CASRTTGAAPEAFF	TGTGCCAGCAGAACTACAGGGGCCGCGCCTGAAGCTTTCTTT
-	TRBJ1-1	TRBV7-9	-	CASSPTGPVGTEAFF	TGTGCCAGCAGCCCTACAGGGCCCGTGGGCACTGAAGCTTTCTTT
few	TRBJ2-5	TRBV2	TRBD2	CASSDHLAGETQYF	TGTGCCAGCAGTGATCACCTAGCGGGCGAGACCCAGTACTTC
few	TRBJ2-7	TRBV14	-	CASSHDSPYEQYF	TGTGCCAGCAGCCACGACAGCCCCTACGAGCAGTACTTC
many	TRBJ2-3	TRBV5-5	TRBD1	CASSLQGPDTQYF	TGTGCCAGCAGCTTACAGGGGCCAGATACGCAGTATTTT
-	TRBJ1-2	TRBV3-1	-	CASSQDHPGGGYTF	TGTGCCAGCAGCCAAGACCACCCGGGGGGCGGCTACACCTTC
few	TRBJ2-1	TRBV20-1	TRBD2	CSASIAGGRDEQFF	TGCAGTGCTAGCATAGCGGGAGGGCGCGATGAGCAGTTCTTC
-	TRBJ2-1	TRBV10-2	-	CASSEWAGSSYNEQFF	TGCGCCAGCAGTGAATGGGCGGGGAGCTCCTACAATGAGCAGTTCTTC
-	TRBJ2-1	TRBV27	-	CASSPNHYNEQFF	TGTGCCAGCAGTCCTAACCACTACAATGAGCAGTTCTTC